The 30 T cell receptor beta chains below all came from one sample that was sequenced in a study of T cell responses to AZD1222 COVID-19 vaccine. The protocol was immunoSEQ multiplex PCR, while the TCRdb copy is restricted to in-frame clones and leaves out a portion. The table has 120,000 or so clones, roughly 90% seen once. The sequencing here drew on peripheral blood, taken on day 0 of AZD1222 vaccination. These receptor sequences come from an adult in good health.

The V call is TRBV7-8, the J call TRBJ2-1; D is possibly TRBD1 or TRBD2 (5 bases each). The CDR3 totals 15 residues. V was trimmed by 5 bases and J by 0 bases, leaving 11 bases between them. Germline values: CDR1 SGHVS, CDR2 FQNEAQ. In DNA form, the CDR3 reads TGTGCCAGCAGCGTCGGGGCGAGCTCCTACAATGAGCAGTTCTTC. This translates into CASSVGASSYNEQFF.

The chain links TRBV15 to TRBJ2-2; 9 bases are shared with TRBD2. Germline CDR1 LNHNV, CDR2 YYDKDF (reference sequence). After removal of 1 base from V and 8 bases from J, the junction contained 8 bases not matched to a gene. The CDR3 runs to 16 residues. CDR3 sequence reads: CATSRVVAGARGELFF. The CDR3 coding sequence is TGTGCCACCAGCAGAGTGGTAGCGGGAGCGAGAGGGGAGCTGTTTTTT.

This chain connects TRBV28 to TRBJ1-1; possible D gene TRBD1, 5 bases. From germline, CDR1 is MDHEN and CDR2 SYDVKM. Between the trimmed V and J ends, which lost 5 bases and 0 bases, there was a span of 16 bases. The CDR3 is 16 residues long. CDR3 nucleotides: TGTGCCAGCAGTCTCTTGGCAGGGCTCGTGAACACTGAAGCTTTCTTT. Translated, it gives CASSLLAGLVNTEAFF.

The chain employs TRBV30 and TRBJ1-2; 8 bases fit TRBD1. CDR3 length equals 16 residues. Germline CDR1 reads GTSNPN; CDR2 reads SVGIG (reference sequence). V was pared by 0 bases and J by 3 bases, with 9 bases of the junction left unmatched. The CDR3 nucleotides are TGTGCCTGGAGTGTGTCAGGGGGCGCGCGGGACTATGGCTACACCTTC. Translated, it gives CAWSVSGGARDYGYTF.

The CDR3 reads CASIEGTNSYEQYF. DNA of the CDR3: TGTGCCAGCATCGAAGGGACCAACTCCTACGAGCAGTACTTC. The J gene is TRBJ2-7, the V gene TRBV6-5; D may be TRBD1 or TRBD2 (5 bases each). V lost 7 bases and J 0 bases, leaving 13 bases between the germline ends. The CDR3 has 14 amino acids. The germline gives CDR1 MNHEY, CDR2 SVGAGI.

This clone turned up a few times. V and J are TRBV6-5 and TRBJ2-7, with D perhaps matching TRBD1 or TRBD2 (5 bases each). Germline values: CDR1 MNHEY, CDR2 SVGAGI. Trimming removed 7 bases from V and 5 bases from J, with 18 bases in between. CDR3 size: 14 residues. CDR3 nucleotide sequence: TGTGCCAGCAACCGGGGACCTCGGGGTGACGAGCAGTACTTC. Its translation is CASNRGPRGDEQYF.

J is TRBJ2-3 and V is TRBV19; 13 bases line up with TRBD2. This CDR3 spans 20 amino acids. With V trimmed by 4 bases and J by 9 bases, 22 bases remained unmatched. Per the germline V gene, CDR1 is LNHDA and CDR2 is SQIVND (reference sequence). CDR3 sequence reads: CASSSPTTSGGTPRRWTQYF. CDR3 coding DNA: TGTGCCAGTAGTAGTCCCACGACTAGCGGGGGGACCCCTAGAAGGTGGACGCAGTATTTT.

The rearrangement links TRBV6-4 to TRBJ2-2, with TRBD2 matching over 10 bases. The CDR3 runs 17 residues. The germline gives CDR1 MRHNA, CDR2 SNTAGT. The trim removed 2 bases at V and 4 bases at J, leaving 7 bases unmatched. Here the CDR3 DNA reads TGTGCCAGCAGTGACGGAGCGGGAGGGCCCGGCACCGGGGAGCTGTTTTTT. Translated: CASSDGAGGPGTGELFF.

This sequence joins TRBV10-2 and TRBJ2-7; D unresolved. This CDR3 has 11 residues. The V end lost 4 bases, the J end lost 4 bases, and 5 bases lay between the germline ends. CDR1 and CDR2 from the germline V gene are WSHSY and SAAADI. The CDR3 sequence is CASSVGYEQYF. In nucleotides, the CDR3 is TGCGCCAGCAGTGTTGGGTACGAGCAGTACTTC.

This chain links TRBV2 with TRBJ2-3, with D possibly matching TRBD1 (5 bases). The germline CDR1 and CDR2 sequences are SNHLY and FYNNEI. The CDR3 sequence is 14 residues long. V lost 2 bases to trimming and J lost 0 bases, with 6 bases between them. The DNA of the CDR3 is TGTGCCAGCAGTGAACAGGGAAGCACAGATACGCAGTATTTT. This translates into CASSEQGSTDTQYF.

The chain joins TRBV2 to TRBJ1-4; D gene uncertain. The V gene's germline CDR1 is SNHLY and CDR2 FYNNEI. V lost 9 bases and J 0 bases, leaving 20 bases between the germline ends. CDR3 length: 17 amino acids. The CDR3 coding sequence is TGTGCCAGGTTTCAAACAATTAAGTCGACAACTAATGAAAAACTGTTTTTT. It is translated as CARFQTIKSTTNEKLFF.

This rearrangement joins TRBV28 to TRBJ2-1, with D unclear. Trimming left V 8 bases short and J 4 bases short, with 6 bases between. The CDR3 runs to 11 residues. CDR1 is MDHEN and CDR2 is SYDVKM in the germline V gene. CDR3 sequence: CASLEYNEQFF. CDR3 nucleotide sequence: TGTGCCAGCCTAGAGTACAATGAGCAGTTCTTC. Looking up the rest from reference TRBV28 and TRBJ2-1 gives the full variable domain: DVKVTQSSRYLVKRTGEKVFLECVQDMDHENMFWYRQDPGLGLRLIYFSYDVKMKEKGDIPEGYSVSREKKERFSLILESASTNQTSMYLCASLEYNEQFFGPGTRLTVL.

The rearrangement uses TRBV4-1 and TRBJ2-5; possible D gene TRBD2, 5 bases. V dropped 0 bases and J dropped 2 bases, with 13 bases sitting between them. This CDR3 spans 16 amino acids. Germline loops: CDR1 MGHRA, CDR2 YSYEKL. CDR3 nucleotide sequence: TGCGCCAGCAGCCAAGACGGGGTTGGGTGGCAAGAGACCCAGTACTTC. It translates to CASSQDGVGWQETQYF.

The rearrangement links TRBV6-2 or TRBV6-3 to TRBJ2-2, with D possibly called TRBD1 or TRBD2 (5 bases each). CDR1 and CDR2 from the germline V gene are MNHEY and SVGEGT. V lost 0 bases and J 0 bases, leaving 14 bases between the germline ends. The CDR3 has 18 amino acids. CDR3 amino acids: CASSYSISGPSNTGELFF. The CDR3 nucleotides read TGTGCCAGCAGTTACTCGATTTCGGGACCCTCGAACACCGGGGAGCTGTTTTTT.

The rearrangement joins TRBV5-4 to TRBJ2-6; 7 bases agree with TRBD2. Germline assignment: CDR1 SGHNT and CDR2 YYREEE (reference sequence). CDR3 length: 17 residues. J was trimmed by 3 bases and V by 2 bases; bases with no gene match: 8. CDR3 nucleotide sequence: TGTGCCAGCAGCTTAGGACCTAGCGGTATTGGGGCCAACGTCCTGACTTTC. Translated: CASSLGPSGIGANVLTF.

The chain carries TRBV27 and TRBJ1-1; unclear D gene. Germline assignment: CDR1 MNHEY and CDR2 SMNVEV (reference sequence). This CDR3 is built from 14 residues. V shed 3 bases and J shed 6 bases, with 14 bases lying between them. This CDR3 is CASSLRTAFAEAFF. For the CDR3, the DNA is TGTGCCAGCAGTTTGAGGACGGCCTTTGCTGAAGCTTTCTTT.

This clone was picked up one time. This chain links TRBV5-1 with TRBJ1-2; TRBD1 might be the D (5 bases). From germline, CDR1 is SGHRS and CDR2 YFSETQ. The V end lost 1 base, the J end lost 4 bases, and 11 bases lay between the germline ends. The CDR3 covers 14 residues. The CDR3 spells CASSLQGTTYGYTF. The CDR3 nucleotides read TGCGCCAGCAGCTTGCAAGGGACTACCTATGGCTACACCTTC.

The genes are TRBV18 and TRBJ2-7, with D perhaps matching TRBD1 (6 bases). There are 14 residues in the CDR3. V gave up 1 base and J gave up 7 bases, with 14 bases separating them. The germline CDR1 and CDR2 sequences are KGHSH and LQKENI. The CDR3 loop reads CASSPQTGMGEQYF. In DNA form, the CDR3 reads TGTGCCAGCTCACCACAAACAGGGATGGGGGAGCAGTACTTC.

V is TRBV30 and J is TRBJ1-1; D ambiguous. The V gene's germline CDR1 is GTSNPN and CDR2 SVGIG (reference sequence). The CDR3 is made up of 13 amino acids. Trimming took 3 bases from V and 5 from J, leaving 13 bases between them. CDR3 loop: CAWSFGEPTEAFF. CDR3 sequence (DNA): TGTGCCTGGAGCTTCGGGGAGCCTACTGAAGCTTTCTTT.

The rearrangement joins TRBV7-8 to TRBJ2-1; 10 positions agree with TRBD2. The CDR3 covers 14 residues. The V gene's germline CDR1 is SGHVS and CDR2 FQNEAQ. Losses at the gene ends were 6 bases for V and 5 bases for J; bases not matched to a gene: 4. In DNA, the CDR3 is TGTGCCAGCAGAGCTAGCGGGAGTAACAATGAGCAGTTCTTC. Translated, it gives CASRASGSNNEQFF.

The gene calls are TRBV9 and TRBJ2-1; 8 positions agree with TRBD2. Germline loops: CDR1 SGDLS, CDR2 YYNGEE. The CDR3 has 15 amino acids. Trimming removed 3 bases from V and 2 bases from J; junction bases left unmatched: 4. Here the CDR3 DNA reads TGTGCCAGCAGCGCCACGGGACTAGCCTACAATGAGCAGTTCTTC. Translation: CASSATGLAYNEQFF.

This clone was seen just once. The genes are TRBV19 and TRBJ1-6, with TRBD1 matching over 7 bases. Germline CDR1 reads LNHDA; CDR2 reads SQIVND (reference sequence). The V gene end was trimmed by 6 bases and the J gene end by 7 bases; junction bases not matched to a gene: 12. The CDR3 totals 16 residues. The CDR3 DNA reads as TGTGCCAGTAGGGACTACAGGGGTAAAGCAAATTCACCCCTCCACTTT. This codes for CASRDYRGKANSPLHF.

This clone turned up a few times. The CDR3 sequence: CASSLVGEVSVVSSYNEQFF. Written as DNA, the CDR3 is TGTGCCAGCAGCTTGGTCGGGGAGGTTAGCGTGGTAAGCTCCTACAATGAGCAGTTCTTC. V usage is TRBV5-5 and J usage is TRBJ2-1; a possible D gene is TRBD2 (6 bases). Trimming left V 0 bases short and J 0 bases short, with 22 bases between. This CDR3 is built from 20 residues. Germline loops: CDR1 SGHKS, CDR2 YYEKEE (reference sequence).

DNA of the CDR3: TGTGCCAGCGCCCCCTTCCGGGACAGTATAGCTTTCTTT. It yields the protein CASAPFRDSIAFF. V gene TRBV6-5 combines with J gene TRBJ1-1; 7 bases agree with TRBD1. Germline CDR1 and CDR2: MNHEY and SVGAGI. CDR3 size: 13 residues. Losses at the gene ends were 8 bases for V and 10 bases for J; bases not matched to a gene: 13.

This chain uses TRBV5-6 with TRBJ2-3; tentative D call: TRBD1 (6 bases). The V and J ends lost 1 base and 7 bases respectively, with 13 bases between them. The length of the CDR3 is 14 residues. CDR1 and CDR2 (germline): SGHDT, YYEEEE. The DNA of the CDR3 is TGTGCCAGCAGCTTGTTCTTGGGGGCGCATACGCAGTATTTT. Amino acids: CASSLFLGAHTQYF.

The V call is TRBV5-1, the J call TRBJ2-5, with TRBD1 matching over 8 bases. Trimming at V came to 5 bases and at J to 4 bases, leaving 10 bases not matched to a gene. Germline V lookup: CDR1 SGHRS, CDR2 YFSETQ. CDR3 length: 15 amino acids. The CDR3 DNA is TGCGCCAGCAGTGGGGAAGGGACAGGCAGAGAGACCCAGTACTTC. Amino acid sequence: CASSGEGTGRETQYF.

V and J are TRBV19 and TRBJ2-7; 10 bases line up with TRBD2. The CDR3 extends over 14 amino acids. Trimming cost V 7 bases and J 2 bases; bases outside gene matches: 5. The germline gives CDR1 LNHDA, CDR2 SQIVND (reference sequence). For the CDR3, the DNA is TGTGCCAGTACCGTAGCGGGAGGCCCCTACGAGCAGTACTTC. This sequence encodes CASTVAGGPYEQYF. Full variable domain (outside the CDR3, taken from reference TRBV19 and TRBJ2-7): DGGITQSPKYLFRKEGQNVTLSCEQNLNHDAMYWYRQDPGQGLRLIYYSQIVNDFQKGDIAEGYSVSREKKESFPLTVTSAQKNPTAFYLCASTVAGGPYEQYFGPGTRLTVT.

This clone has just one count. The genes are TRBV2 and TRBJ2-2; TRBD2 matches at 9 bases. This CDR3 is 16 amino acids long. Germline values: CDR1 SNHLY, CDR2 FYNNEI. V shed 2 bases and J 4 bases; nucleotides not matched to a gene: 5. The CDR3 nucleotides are TGTGCCAGCAGTGAAATTAGTAGCGGGAGCACCGGGGAGCTGTTTTTT. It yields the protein CASSEISSGSTGELFF.

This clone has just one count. The CDR3 nucleotides are TGTGCCAGCAGCCTCGACAGGAGTGGCGGGGAGCTGTTTTTT. Translating it yields CASSLDRSGGELFF. The V gene is TRBV11-2, the J gene TRBJ2-2; D possibly corresponds to TRBD1 (6 bases). The germline CDR1 and CDR2 sequences are SGHAT and FQNNGV. The germline V and J ends were trimmed by 5 bases and 7 bases, with 14 bases remaining between them. The CDR3 length is 14 residues.

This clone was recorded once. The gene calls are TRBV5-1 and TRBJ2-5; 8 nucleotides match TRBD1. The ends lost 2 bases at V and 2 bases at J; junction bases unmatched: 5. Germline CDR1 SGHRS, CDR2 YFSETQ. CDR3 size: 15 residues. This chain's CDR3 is CASSFGTGRQETQYF. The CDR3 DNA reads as TGCGCCAGCAGCTTTGGGACAGGTCGTCAAGAGACCCAGTACTTC.